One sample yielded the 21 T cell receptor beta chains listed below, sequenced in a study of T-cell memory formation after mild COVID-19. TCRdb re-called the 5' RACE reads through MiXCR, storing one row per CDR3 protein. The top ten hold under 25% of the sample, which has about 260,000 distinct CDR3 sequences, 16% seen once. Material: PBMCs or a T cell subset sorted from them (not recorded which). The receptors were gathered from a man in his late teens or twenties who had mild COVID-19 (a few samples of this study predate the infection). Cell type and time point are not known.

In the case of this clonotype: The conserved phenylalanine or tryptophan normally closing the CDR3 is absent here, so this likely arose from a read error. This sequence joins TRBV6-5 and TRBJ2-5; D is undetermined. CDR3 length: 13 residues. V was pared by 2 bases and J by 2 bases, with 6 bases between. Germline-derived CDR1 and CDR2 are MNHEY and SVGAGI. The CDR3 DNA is TGTGCCAGCAGTTACGGCGGACAAGAGACCCAGTACTTA. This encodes CASSYGGQETQYL.

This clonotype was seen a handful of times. As DNA, the CDR3 is TGTGCCAGCTCACCACTCATTAGCGGGGCGAACACCGGGGAGCTGTTTTTT. It specifies CASSPLISGANTGELFF. This sequence joins TRBV18 and TRBJ2-2; 8 positions agree with TRBD2. The CDR3 totals 17 residues. Per germline, CDR1 KGHSH and CDR2 LQKENI. J gave up 0 bases and V 1 base, and 4 bases lay outside the gene matches.

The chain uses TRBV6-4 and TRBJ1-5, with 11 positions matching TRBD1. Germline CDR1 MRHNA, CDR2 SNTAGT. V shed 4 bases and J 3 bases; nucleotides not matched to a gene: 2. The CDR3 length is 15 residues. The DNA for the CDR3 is TGTGCCAGCAGTGGGACAGGGGGCCACAATCAGCCCCAGCATTTT. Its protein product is CASSGTGGHNQPQHF.

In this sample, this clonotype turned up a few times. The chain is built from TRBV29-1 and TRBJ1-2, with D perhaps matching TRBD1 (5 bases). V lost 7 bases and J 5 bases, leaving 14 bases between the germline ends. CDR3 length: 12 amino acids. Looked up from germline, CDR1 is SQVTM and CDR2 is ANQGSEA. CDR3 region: CSAQESGYGYTF. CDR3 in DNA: TGCAGCGCCCAAGAGTCAGGGTATGGCTACACCTTC.

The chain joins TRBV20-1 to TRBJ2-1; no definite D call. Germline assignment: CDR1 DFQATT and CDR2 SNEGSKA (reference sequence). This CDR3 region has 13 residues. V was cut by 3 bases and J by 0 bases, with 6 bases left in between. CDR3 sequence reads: CSARVVSYNEQFF. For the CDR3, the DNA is TGCAGTGCTAGGGTCGTCTCCTACAATGAGCAGTTCTTC.

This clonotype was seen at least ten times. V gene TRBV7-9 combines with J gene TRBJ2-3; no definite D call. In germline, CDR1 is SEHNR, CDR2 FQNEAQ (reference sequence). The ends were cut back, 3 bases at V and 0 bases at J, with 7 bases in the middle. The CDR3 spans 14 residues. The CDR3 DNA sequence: TGTGCCAGCAGCTTGGTATCAAGCACAGATACGCAGTATTTT. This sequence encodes CASSLVSSTDTQYF.

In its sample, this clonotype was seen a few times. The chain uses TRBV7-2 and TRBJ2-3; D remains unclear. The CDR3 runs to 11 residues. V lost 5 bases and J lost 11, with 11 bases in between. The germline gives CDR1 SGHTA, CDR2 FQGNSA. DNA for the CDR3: TGTGCCAGCAGCCCCCACTCTCGGCAGTATTTT. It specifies CASSPHSRQYF.

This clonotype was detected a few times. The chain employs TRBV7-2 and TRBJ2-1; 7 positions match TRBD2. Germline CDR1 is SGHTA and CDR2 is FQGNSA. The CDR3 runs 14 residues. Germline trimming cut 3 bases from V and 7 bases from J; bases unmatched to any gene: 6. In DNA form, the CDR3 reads TGTGCCAGCAGCTTCCGGACTAGTACGAATGAGCAGTTCTTC. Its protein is CASSFRTSTNEQFF.

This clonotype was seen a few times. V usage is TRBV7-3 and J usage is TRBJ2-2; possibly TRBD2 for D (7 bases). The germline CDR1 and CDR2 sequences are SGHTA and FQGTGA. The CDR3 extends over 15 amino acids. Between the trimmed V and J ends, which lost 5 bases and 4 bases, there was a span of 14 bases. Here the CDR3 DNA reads TGTGCCAGCAGCCCGTCGGGGGGCAGCACCGGGGAGCTGTTTTTT. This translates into CASSPSGGSTGELFF.

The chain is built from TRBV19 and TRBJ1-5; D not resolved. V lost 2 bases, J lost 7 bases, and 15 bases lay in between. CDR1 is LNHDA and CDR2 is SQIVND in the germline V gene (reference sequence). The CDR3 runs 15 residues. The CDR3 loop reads CASSISQVRRQPQHF. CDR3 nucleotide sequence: TGTGCCAGTAGTATAAGCCAGGTCCGGAGGCAGCCCCAGCATTTT.

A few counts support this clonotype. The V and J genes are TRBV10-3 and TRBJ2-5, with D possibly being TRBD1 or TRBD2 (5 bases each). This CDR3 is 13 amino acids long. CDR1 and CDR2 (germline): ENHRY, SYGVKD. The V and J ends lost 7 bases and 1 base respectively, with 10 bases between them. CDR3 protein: CAIKGTAQETQYF. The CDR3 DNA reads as TGTGCCATCAAGGGGACGGCCCAAGAGACCCAGTACTTC.

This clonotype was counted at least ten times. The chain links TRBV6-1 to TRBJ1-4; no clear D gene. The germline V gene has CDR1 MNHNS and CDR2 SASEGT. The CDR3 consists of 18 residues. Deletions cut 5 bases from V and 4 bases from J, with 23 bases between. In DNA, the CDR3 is TGTGCCAGCAGTTGGGATTTTCGTTCGTCCGCCTTTAATGAAAAACTGTTTTTT. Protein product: CASSWDFRSSAFNEKLFF.

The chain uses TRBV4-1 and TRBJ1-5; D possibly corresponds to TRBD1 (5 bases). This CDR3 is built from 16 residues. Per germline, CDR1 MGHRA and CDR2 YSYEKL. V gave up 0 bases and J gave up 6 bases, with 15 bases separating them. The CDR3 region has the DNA TGCGCCAGCAGCCAAGACGGCGGACGGAGGGGTCAGCCCCAGCATTTT. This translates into CASSQDGGRRGQPQHF.

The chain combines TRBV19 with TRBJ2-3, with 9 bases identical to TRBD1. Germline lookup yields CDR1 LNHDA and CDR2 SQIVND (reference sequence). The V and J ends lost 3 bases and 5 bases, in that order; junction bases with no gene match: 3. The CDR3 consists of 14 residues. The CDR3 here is CASSIRDREDTQYF. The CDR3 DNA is TGTGCCAGTAGTATCCGGGACAGGGAAGATACGCAGTATTTT.

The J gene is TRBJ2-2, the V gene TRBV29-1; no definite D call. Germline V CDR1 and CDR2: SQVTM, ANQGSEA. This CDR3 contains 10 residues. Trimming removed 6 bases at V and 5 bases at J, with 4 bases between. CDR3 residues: CSVYTGELFF. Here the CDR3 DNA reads TGCAGCGTATATACCGGGGAGCTGTTTTTT.

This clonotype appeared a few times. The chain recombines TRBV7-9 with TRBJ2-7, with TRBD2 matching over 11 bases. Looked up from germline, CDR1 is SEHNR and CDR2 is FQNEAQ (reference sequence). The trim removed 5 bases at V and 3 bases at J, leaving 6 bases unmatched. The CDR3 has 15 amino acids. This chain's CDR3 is CASSHLLAGDYEQYF. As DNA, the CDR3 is TGTGCCAGCAGCCACCTACTAGCGGGGGACTACGAGCAGTACTTC.

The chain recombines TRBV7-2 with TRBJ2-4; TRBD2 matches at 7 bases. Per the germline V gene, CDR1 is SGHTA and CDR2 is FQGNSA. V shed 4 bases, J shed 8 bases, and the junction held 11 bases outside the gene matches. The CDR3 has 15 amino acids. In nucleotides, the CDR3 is TGTGCCAGCAGCTCGAGAGCTAGCGGCCGGGACATTCAGTACTTC. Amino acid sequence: CASSSRASGRDIQYF.

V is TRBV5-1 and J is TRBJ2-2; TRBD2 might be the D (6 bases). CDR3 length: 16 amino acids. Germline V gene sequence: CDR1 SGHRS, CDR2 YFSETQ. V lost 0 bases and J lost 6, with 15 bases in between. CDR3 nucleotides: TGCGCCAGCAGCTTGGACCCGCGGGGCAGCGCCGGGGAGCTGTTTTTT. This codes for CASSLDPRGSAGELFF.

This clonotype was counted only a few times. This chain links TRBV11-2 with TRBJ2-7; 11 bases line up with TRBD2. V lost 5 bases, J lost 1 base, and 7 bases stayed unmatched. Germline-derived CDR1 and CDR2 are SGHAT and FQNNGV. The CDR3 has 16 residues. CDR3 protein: CASSPQLAGVSYEQYV. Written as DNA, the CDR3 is TGTGCCAGCAGCCCTCAACTAGCGGGGGTATCCTACGAGCAGTACGTC.

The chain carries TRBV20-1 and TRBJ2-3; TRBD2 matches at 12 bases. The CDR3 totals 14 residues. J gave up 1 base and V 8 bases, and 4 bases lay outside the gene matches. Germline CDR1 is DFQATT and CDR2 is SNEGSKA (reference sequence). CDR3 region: CSQWTSGGTDTQYF. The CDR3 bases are TGCAGTCAATGGACTAGCGGGGGCACAGATACGCAGTATTTT.

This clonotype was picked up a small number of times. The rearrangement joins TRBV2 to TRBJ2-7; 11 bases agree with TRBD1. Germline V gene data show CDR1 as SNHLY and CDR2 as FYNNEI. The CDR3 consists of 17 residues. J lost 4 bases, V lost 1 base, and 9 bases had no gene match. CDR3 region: CASSEGRPGQGVYEQYF. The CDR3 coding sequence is TGTGCCAGCAGTGAAGGGCGGCCGGGACAGGGGGTTTACGAGCAGTACTTC.